This is a list of T cell receptor beta chains from one sample in a study of T cell responses to AZD1222 COVID-19 vaccine. Clones were read by immunoSEQ multiplex PCR, and TCRdb kept only the in-frame ones, dropping some. This sample has some 110,000 clones, with about 90% found just once. This specimen was peripheral blood, taken 28 days after the second AZD1222 dose. These receptors all stem from an adult who received the AZD1222 COVID-19 vaccine. The CDR3 runs from the conserved cysteine through the conserved F or W. A D gene is named only where the DNA matches it firmly. A row's size may be missing; if present it is once, few, many or a size class.

cdr3_aa: CASSPRDSNGYTF; cdr3_nt: TGTGCCAGCAGCCCGCGGGACAGCAATGGCTACACCTTC; j_call: TRBJ1-2; d_call: TRBD1; clone_size: .; v_call: TRBV7-9
cdr3_aa: CASSQVGGPADTQYF; cdr3_nt: TGCGCCAGCAGCCAAGTGGGGGGTCCGGCAGATACGCAGTATTTT; j_call: TRBJ2-3; d_call: .; clone_size: .; v_call: TRBV4-3
cdr3_aa: CASSERTDSGNTIYF; cdr3_nt: TGTGCCAGCAGTGAACGGACAGACTCTGGAAACACCATATATTTT; j_call: TRBJ1-3; d_call: .; clone_size: .; v_call: TRBV2
cdr3_aa: CASSLGGGNNEQFF; cdr3_nt: TGTGCCAGCAGCTTAGGCGGCGGGAACAATGAGCAGTTCTTC; j_call: TRBJ2-1; d_call: .; clone_size: .; v_call: TRBV7-2
cdr3_aa: CASSASTPGPYYGYTF; cdr3_nt: TGTGCCAGCAGTGCCTCCACCCCGGGCCCGTACTATGGCTACACCTTC; j_call: TRBJ1-2; d_call: .; clone_size: .; v_call: TRBV6-1
cdr3_aa: CASSLYDGTEAFF; cdr3_nt: TGCGCCAGCAGTCTTTACGACGGGACAGAGGCTTTCTTT; j_call: TRBJ1-1; d_call: TRBD1; clone_size: .; v_call: TRBV5-1
cdr3_aa: CASTPKGDRDYF; cdr3_nt: TGTGCCAGCACCCCTAAAGGAGACAGGGATTATTTT; j_call: TRBJ2-3; d_call: .; clone_size: .; v_call: TRBV21-1
cdr3_aa: CASRPVLLSNQPQHF; cdr3_nt: TGTGCCAGCAGGCCTGTCCTCCTAAGCAATCAGCCCCAGCATTTT; j_call: TRBJ1-5; d_call: .; clone_size: .; v_call: TRBV2
cdr3_aa: CASRTSAGTLYEQYF; cdr3_nt: TGCGCCAGCCGCACCTCGGCAGGGACCCTCTACGAGCAGTACTTC; j_call: TRBJ2-7; d_call: .; clone_size: .; v_call: TRBV5-1
cdr3_aa: CASSVQGNPETGELFF; cdr3_nt: TGTGCCAGCAGTGTCCAGGGCAACCCCGAGACCGGGGAGCTGTTTTTT; j_call: TRBJ2-2; d_call: .; clone_size: .; v_call: TRBV6-4
cdr3_aa: CASSLLGREVSEQYF; cdr3_nt: TGCGCCAGCAGCTTGTTAGGCAGGGAGGTCTCCGAGCAGTACTTC; j_call: TRBJ2-7; d_call: .; clone_size: .; v_call: TRBV5-1
cdr3_aa: CASSSHPGYEQYF; cdr3_nt: TGTGCCAGCAGTTCACACCCCGGATACGAGCAGTACTTC; j_call: TRBJ2-7; d_call: .; clone_size: .; v_call: TRBV12-3/TRBV12-4
cdr3_aa: CASSGPTGAFEPQHF; cdr3_nt: TGCGCCAGCAGCGGCCCGACAGGGGCGTTTGAGCCCCAGCATTTT; j_call: TRBJ1-5; d_call: TRBD1; clone_size: .; v_call: TRBV5-1
cdr3_aa: CASIRTRGGGYTF; cdr3_nt: TGTGCCAGTATCAGAACTCGGGGCGGTGGCTACACCTTC; j_call: TRBJ1-2; d_call: .; clone_size: .; v_call: TRBV19
cdr3_aa: CASSVSSGIQYEQYF; cdr3_nt: TGTGCCAGCAGCGTAAGCAGCGGGATCCAGTACGAGCAGTACTTC; j_call: TRBJ2-7; d_call: TRBD2; clone_size: .; v_call: TRBV9
cdr3_aa: CASSITQGWGELFF; cdr3_nt: TGTGCCAGTAGTATCACACAGGGTTGGGGGGAGCTGTTTTTT; j_call: TRBJ2-2; d_call: .; clone_size: .; v_call: TRBV19
cdr3_aa: CASSQTGREAFF; cdr3_nt: TGCGCCAGCAGCCAGACAGGTCGCGAAGCTTTCTTT; j_call: TRBJ1-1; d_call: .; clone_size: .; v_call: TRBV4-1
cdr3_aa: CASSYGASGANVLTF; cdr3_nt: TGTGCCAGCAGTTACGGAGCCTCTGGGGCCAACGTCCTGACTTTC; j_call: TRBJ2-6; d_call: .; clone_size: .; v_call: TRBV6-2/TRBV6-3
cdr3_aa: CASSLSTQGDYGYTF; cdr3_nt: TGTGCCAGCAGCTTATCAACACAGGGGGACTATGGCTACACCTTC; j_call: TRBJ1-2; d_call: TRBD1; clone_size: .; v_call: TRBV11-1
cdr3_aa: CASSLGASALFF; cdr3_nt: TGTGCCAGCAGCTTAGGGGCAAGTGCGCTGTTTTTT; j_call: TRBJ2-2; d_call: .; clone_size: .; v_call: TRBV11-2
cdr3_aa: CASSLGSAGEQPQHF; cdr3_nt: TGTGCCAGCAGCTTAGGATCAGCCGGGGAGCAGCCCCAGCATTTT; j_call: TRBJ1-5; d_call: .; clone_size: .; v_call: TRBV7-2
cdr3_aa: CASSSFGQSGELFF; cdr3_nt: TGTGCCAGCAGTTCCTTCGGACAGTCCGGGGAGCTGTTTTTT; j_call: TRBJ2-2; d_call: .; clone_size: .; v_call: TRBV6-5
cdr3_aa: CASSRDREDEQYF; cdr3_nt: TGTGCCAGCAGCCGGGACAGGGAGGACGAGCAGTACTTC; j_call: TRBJ2-7; d_call: TRBD1; clone_size: .; v_call: TRBV7-3
cdr3_aa: CASSPSTQAGELFF; cdr3_nt: TGTGCCAGCTCACCCAGCACGCAAGCCGGGGAGCTGTTTTTT; j_call: TRBJ2-2; d_call: .; clone_size: .; v_call: TRBV18
cdr3_aa: CASSITGSSYNEQFF; cdr3_nt: TGTGCCAGCAGCATCACAGGGAGCTCCTACAATGAGCAGTTCTTC; j_call: TRBJ2-1; d_call: .; clone_size: .; v_call: TRBV7-9
cdr3_aa: CASSYQEVYGYTF; cdr3_nt: TGTGCCAGCAGTTACCAGGAAGTCTATGGCTACACCTTC; j_call: TRBJ1-2; d_call: .; clone_size: .; v_call: TRBV6-2/TRBV6-3
cdr3_aa: CASSLSSGGYQETQYF; cdr3_nt: TGCGCCAGCAGCTTGTCTAGCGGGGGCTACCAAGAGACCCAGTACTTC; j_call: TRBJ2-5; d_call: TRBD2; clone_size: .; v_call: TRBV5-1
cdr3_aa: CASSQDYGGAETQYF; cdr3_nt: TGTGCCAGCAGCCAAGATTACGGGGGGGCAGAGACCCAGTACTTC; j_call: TRBJ2-5; d_call: TRBD2; clone_size: few; v_call: TRBV4-2
cdr3_aa: CASSFDRFYGYTF; cdr3_nt: TGTGCCAGCAGCTTCGACAGATTCTATGGCTACACCTTC; j_call: TRBJ1-2; d_call: .; clone_size: .; v_call: TRBV7-8
cdr3_aa: CASSPGPHQEETQYF; cdr3_nt: TGTGCCAGCTCACCAGGACCTCACCAAGAAGAGACCCAGTACTTC; j_call: TRBJ2-5; d_call: .; clone_size: .; v_call: TRBV18
cdr3_aa: CASSQDLGASTGNTIYF; cdr3_nt: TGCGCCAGCAGCCAAGATCTCGGAGCCAGTACTGGAAACACCATATATTTT; j_call: TRBJ1-3; d_call: .; clone_size: .; v_call: TRBV4-3
cdr3_aa: CASSSGRQNTEAFF; cdr3_nt: TGTGCCAGCAGCTCTGGACGGCAGAACACTGAAGCTTTCTTT; j_call: TRBJ1-1; d_call: .; clone_size: .; v_call: TRBV7-8
cdr3_aa: CASSFPGSGDQPQHF; cdr3_nt: TGTGCCAGCAGCTTCCCTGGATCAGGAGATCAGCCCCAGCATTTT; j_call: TRBJ1-5; d_call: .; clone_size: .; v_call: TRBV11-3
cdr3_aa: CASSILGSGTSNTEAFF; cdr3_nt: TGTGCCAGCAGCATCCTGGGTTCCGGGACGTCAAACACTGAAGCTTTCTTT; j_call: TRBJ1-1; d_call: .; clone_size: .; v_call: TRBV7-9
cdr3_aa: CASSFRDRGVPPGGYTF; cdr3_nt: TGTGCCAGCAGCTTCCGGGACAGGGGGGTGCCCCCAGGAGGCTACACCTTC; j_call: TRBJ1-2; d_call: TRBD1; clone_size: .; v_call: TRBV7-2
cdr3_aa: CASSSSDRGNEKLFF; cdr3_nt: TGTGCCAGCAGCTCCTCGGACAGGGGTAATGAAAAACTGTTTTTT; j_call: TRBJ1-4; d_call: TRBD1; clone_size: .; v_call: TRBV11-2
cdr3_aa: CASSPLVGTNTGELFF; cdr3_nt: TGCGCCAGCAGCCCTCTAGTGGGAACGAACACCGGGGAGCTGTTTTTT; j_call: TRBJ2-2; d_call: .; clone_size: .; v_call: TRBV5-1
cdr3_aa: CASSPPRGTSGNTIYF; cdr3_nt: TGTGCCAGCTCGCCCCCCAGAGGAACATCTGGAAACACCATATATTTT; j_call: TRBJ1-3; d_call: .; clone_size: .; v_call: TRBV18
cdr3_aa: CASRVGGGARDTQYF; cdr3_nt: TGTGCCAGCAGGGTTGGCGGGGGGGCACGAGATACGCAGTATTTT; j_call: TRBJ2-3; d_call: TRBD2; clone_size: .; v_call: TRBV6-5
cdr3_aa: CASSIGTGGNQETQYF; cdr3_nt: TGTGCCAGCAGCATAGGGACAGGGGGAAACCAAGAGACCCAGTACTTC; j_call: TRBJ2-5; d_call: TRBD1; clone_size: .; v_call: TRBV5-8